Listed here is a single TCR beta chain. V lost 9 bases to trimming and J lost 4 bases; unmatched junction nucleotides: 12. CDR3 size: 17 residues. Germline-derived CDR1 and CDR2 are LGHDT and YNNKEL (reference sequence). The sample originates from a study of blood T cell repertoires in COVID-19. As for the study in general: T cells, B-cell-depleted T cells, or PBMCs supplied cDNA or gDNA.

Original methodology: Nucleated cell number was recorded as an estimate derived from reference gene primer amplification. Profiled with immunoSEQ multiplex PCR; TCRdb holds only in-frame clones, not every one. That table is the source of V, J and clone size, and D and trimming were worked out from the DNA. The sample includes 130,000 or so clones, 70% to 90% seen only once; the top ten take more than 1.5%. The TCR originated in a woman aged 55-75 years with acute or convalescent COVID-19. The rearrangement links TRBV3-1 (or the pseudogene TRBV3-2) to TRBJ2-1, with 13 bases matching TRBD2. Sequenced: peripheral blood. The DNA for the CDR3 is TGTGCCAGAGGGGGGACTAGCGGGGAGCCACTTTACAATGAGCAGTTCTTC. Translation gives CARGGTSGEPLYNEQFF.